This TCR beta chain was retrieved from a study of cytomegalovirus exposure and HLA in healthy donors (dated by TCRdb to the late 2010s). Regarding the research as a whole: An earlier analysis of several hundred of the donors reported about 250 Gb of sequence data and some 120 million unique TCR beta sequences from some 180 million T cells. All discovery cohort repertoires had been generated using a single sequencing platform. HLA typing covered class I and class II loci at four-digit resolution. Across approximately 420 genotyped donors of the cohort, an average of approximately 220,000 unique TCR beta nucleotide sequences per donor were sequenced, and around 20% of those sequences were non-productive. The T cell repertoires of 666 subjects were profiled by immunosequencing and related to cytomegalovirus serostatus. A later analysis re-examined previously published TCR beta repertoires from about 700 donors and added high-resolution HLA genotyping to investigate patterns of TCR occurrence. A handful of DR-DQ haplotypes were handled as single units for association and clustering because linkage in the cohort was strong. Rather than drawing on any new phenotypic data, the later analysis identified candidate immune exposures from TCR beta sequences and the way those sequences occurred across donors. Genome-wide SNP genotypes for about 65% of the roughly 670 donors were used in a later genetic analysis, which treated that subset as a discovery cohort. The study combined high-throughput TCR immunosequencing, statistical association of individual TCRs with disease status, and machine learning to predict cytomegalovirus infection status. The aim of the study was to test whether cataloging public T cell receptors could identify signatures of past pathogen exposure. Besides the first cohort of about 730 subjects, a separate validation cohort made up of around 120 different subjects was used. The number of donors typed differed by locus, with about 620-630 for A, B, C, DRB1 and DQB1, around 560 for DQA1, about 610 for DPA1, and around 450 for DPB1. Donor age, sex, ethnicity and CMV serostatus were compiled alongside the repertoire data. An early release that covered approximately 600 HLA-typed donors contained approximately 290 gigabases of sequencing data and 70 million to 100 million unique TCR sequences. In an earlier analysis of a few hundred of the donors, high-throughput TCR beta sequencing was used to judge whether each TCR beta V gene segment behaved as functional or pseudogenic. Among the roughly 390 genotyped donors, approximately 76% belonged to the genetic ancestry cluster associated with self-reported Caucasian donors. On the study overall, not on this receptor specifically: Linkage disequilibrium might explain the correlated functional status among segregating V segments, but an unknown experimental factor could not be excluded. Three of the identified cytomegalovirus-associated TCR beta chains were confirmed in vitro to be specific for cytomegalovirus antigens. Broadly in line with IMGT annotations, most TCR beta V segments showed up in productive rearrangements about 90% or about 30% of the time in an earlier analysis of approximately 640 of the donors. Compared with the approximately 600-donor mean, donors in an Asian-associated ancestry cluster had fewer N-insertions in productive TCRs, according to a later genetic analysis. The only immune exposure information available for the cohort was CMV serostatus. Most CMV-associated TCR beta chains appeared to be HLA-restricted in a later analysis, and the HLA associations seemed to be driven largely by CMV exposure. A later analysis found that HLA-associated TCR beta chains were more clonally expanded and had lower generation probabilities than equally common non-associated chains. Roughly uniform sequencing depth across donors was assumed in presence/absence analyses, although this assumption may not hold. In a later analysis, some 17,000 TCR beta sequences were associated with specific HLA alleles at a false discovery rate of 0.05. The authors suggested that the approach could potentially be extended to other disease states and immunological phenotypes. The sequencing pipeline was judged likely to have produced a cluster of highly shared sequence variants as a technical artifact. A further reported finding was that TCR beta sequences accurately predicted the HLA-A and HLA-B alleles for most subjects in the first cohort. The classifier was reported to diagnose cytomegalovirus status with high specificity and sensitivity in both the original and validation cohorts. In a later analysis, the rate of TCR association differed among HLA loci, with DRB1 alleles having the most associated TCRs and HLA-C alleles having the fewest. A total of 150 to 200 TCR beta chains were listed by the study as associated with cytomegalovirus. While some public TCRs were present in many individuals, most TCR sequences turned up only very rarely across donors. Because counts were too low, roughly 18 rarely observed V segments, including chromosome 9 orphons, were left out of the earlier analysis of approximately 580 of the donors. In a later analysis, several top co-occurrence clusters were reported to appear linked to parvovirus B19, influenza, CMV and Epstein-Barr virus. Assigning TCR associations to individual alleles was difficult when HLA alleles, especially DR and DQ, strongly co-occurred. HLA typing was unavailable for some donors at each locus, so association tests used only the typed subset. The cohort was sequenced for TCR beta chains only, and without alpha or paired-chain data the features that could be detected were limited. Some IMGT-functional V segments, including TRBV6-2 and TRBV6-3, could not be distinguished by the 87-base-pair reads and were therefore excluded. V-gene and J-gene trimming of TCR beta chains was associated with a missense DCLRE1C variant in a later genetic analysis, and the association was replicated in an independent cohort.

Receptors were amplified or captured by the immunoSEQ multiplex PCR assay. The multiplex PCR relied on a mix of 60 forward primers for TCR Vbeta segments and 13 reverse primers for TCR Jbeta segments. The CDR3 region of rearranged TCR beta genes was amplified from genomic DNA by a multiplex PCR assay. On the Illumina HiSeq System, the amplified TCR beta libraries were sequenced as 87-base-pair reads. In the source study's methods: Across the 670 or so repertoires, a later analysis counted 78 million or so unique TCR beta chains, roughly 11 million of which were shared by at least two donors. Raw reads were error-corrected and collapsed into unique sequences by a nearest-neighbor algorithm in which closely related sequences were merged to remove PCR and sequencing errors. V, D and J gene segments were assigned by aligning CDR3 sequences to IMGT reference sequences. For a sequence to be retained, at least a six-nucleotide match to both a V gene segment and a J gene segment was required. A rearrangement was called productive if the CDR3 had no stop codons and remained in frame with V and J, and every other rearrangement was called non-productive. Following IMGT convention, CDR3 was defined as the stretch from the second conserved V-encoded cysteine up to the conserved J-encoded phenylalanine. In an earlier analysis of roughly 580 of the donors, sequences lacking an unambiguous match to a single V gene segment were excluded. In an earlier analysis of 450 to 750 of the donors, a V segment was called functional when productive rearrangements were above 56.7%, and segregating when the standard deviation between donors exceeded 5%. A statistical classification framework was built to diagnose cytomegalovirus status from the catalog of TCR beta chain sequences. In a later analysis, TCR nucleotide sequences were compared against IMGT/GENE-DB human TR gene sequences so that V and J genes could be assigned. The TCRdist pipeline was used in a later analysis to assign CDR3 sequences and most-parsimonious VDJ recombination scenarios. A later analysis defined each TCR beta chain by its CDR3 amino acid sequence plus V-gene family, and excluded reads lacking a unique V-gene family. A later analysis removed over 500 highly shared, low-generation-probability nucleotide sequences to deal with suspected cross-contamination and a sequencing artifact. A later analysis calculated a clonal expansion index for each public chain from normalized within-repertoire ranks of inferred template counts. A later analysis computed generation probabilities with a VDJ recombination model fitted to out-of-frame rearrangements, and checked the results against IGoR. Hypergeometric tests were used in a later analysis to score TCR-TCR, TCR-HLA and TCR-CMV co-occurrence, with a repertoire-size bias correction applied to the TCR pairs. To estimate false discovery rates, a later analysis permuted the HLA or CMV assignments 20 times. In a later analysis, co-occurring TCRs were grouped using DBSCAN, and TCRdist sequence similarity was added for clustering within HLA-allele-positive subsets. For co-occurrence clustering, repertoires with fewer than 30,000 or more than 120,000 public chains were excluded, along with four to six repertoires with anomalous nucleotide sharing. The clones in this table, taken by TCRdb from immuneACCESS, are in-frame only. Not every clone is retained; where verified, under half of the shortfall comes from an unresolved V gene, and the cause of the rest is unknown. The D gene and trimming were derived from the DNA, and the V and J assignments and clone size from that table. The sample table lists 100,000 to 130,000 clones, around 74% of them with a count of one. The top ten constitute roughly 15% of the sample.

The cohort comprised 710 or so healthy bone marrow donors. At the time of sampling, every cohort member was nominally healthy, though immune exposures that went unrecorded were likely present. The donor tested CMV seropositive, placing the donor among the 289 seropositive members of the cohort. Every donor gave a peripheral blood sample, and the peripheral blood mononuclear cells from that sample were used for TCR beta sequencing. Genomic DNA was extracted from the blood cell samples with the Qiagen DNeasy Blood Extraction Kit. A note on this clone: What this receptor recognizes is not known. Qualities for individual bases were not recorded, and no much larger clone is one base off.

The CDR3 measures 14 amino acids from cysteine to phenylalanine. Kept here is only the CDR3 DNA, which spans 42 bases and is read in frame from base 1. Looking up the germline V gene yields CDR1 LGHNA and CDR2 YSLEER. Trimming takes 4 bases from V and 3 bases from J, and the germline ends sit 13 bases apart. Here the chain combines TRBV4-3 and TRBJ2-7; the D gene remains uncertain. The sample comprised PBMCs. The sequence came from a middle-aged woman in good health and CMV-seropositive. The CDR3 region: CASSPALDFYEQYF. The nucleotides are TGCGCCAGCAGCCCAGCATTAGACTTCTACGAGCAGTACTTC.